A selection of T cell receptor beta chains follows, all from one sample in a study of blood T cell repertoires in COVID-19. The protocol was immunoSEQ multiplex PCR, while the TCRdb copy is restricted to in-frame clones and leaves out a portion. The table includes about 130,000 clones, 74% detected once. Sequencing input: peripheral blood. The receptors shown here come from a man aged 55 to 70 with acute or convalescent COVID-19. Each CDR3 is given without its conserved first and last residue. Each record gives: CDR3 protein, V gene.

CDR3aa: ASSIPGALGKSYEQY
v_gene: TRBV19

CDR3aa: ASSYNPRTSGFTDTQY
v_gene: TRBV5-1

CDR3aa: ASSPYRGRNTEAF
v_gene: TRBV11-2

CDR3aa: AISDAGTGLYEQY
v_gene: TRBV10-3

CDR3aa: ATSRDRRSGSYEQY
v_gene: TRBV15

CDR3aa: ASSIDGGNSPLH
v_gene: TRBV19

CDR3aa: ASSLALAGQY
v_gene: TRBV7-8

CDR3aa: ATSDFGTGNNEQF
v_gene: TRBV24-1

CDR3aa: ASSILRGSMNTEAF
v_gene: TRBV19

CDR3aa: ASSQEGHSNGYT
v_gene: TRBV3-1/TRBV3-2

CDR3aa: AWRWTSGYTQY
v_gene: TRBV30

CDR3aa: ASSELSGLAGGSEQF
v_gene: TRBV10-2

CDR3aa: ASSRTSGIYEQY
v_gene: TRBV5-1

CDR3aa: ASSEGQTPKGHGYT
v_gene: TRBV2

CDR3aa: ASSPDNRYGYT
v_gene: TRBV7-9

CDR3aa: ATSDTTGTGGSLYGYT
v_gene: TRBV24-1

CDR3aa: ASKTTRVSHNEQF
v_gene: TRBV6-5

CDR3aa: AWASGANVLT
v_gene: TRBV2

CDR3aa: ASSFYSAGLGSLGNEQF
v_gene: TRBV11-2

CDR3aa: AWTRGKNTEAF
v_gene: TRBV30

CDR3aa: ASSLARVETQY
v_gene: TRBV7-9

CDR3aa: AISGQGRSDEQY
v_gene: TRBV10-3

CDR3aa: ASSESEGLDYGYT
v_gene: TRBV25-1

CDR3aa: ASSPLGAVVQETQY
v_gene: TRBV5-6

CDR3aa: ATVPATRHEQY
v_gene: TRBV28

CDR3aa: ASSPGNRGYEQY
v_gene: TRBV2

CDR3aa: ATSRDSWNSNQPQH
v_gene: TRBV15

CDR3aa: ATAVQGATNEQF
v_gene: TRBV24-1

CDR3aa: ASSFFVNTDTQY
v_gene: TRBV5-4

CDR3aa: ASSLDYGNGGTEAF
v_gene: TRBV5-4

CDR3aa: ASSLVLGTGTTKGKLF
v_gene: TRBV5-1

CDR3aa: ASSQLDRTYEQY
v_gene: TRBV3-1/TRBV3-2

CDR3aa: ASRNRRAGDTQY
v_gene: TRBV27

CDR3aa: ASSGRTGGIDEQY
v_gene: TRBV10-1

CDR3aa: AWSVSRGGSNQPQH
v_gene: TRBV30

CDR3aa: ASSSGLAGHTDTQY
v_gene: TRBV7-6

CDR3aa: ASSRFNRDLYGYT
v_gene: TRBV14

CDR3aa: ASSLPSGGGREKLF
v_gene: TRBV28

CDR3aa: SVELAGGPNTGELF
v_gene: TRBV29-1

CDR3aa: ASSLLAVDTQY
v_gene: TRBV12-3/TRBV12-4

CDR3aa: ASQRASGADNEKLF
v_gene: TRBV5-1

CDR3aa: ASSWRTSGGSSYEQY
v_gene: TRBV27

CDR3aa: ASSLEGRAGVRNEQF
v_gene: TRBV11-2

CDR3aa: ASSLTDRDQPQH
v_gene: TRBV7-8

CDR3aa: ASSQDRPAYEQY
v_gene: TRBV3-1/TRBV3-2

CDR3aa: ATVLNTGELF
v_gene: TRBV12-3/TRBV12-4

CDR3aa: ASSPTSGNQPQH
v_gene: TRBV5-1

CDR3aa: ASSFSTGSSSPLH
v_gene: TRBV7-9

CDR3aa: ASSIYREQGNQPQH
v_gene: TRBV19

CDR3aa: ASDKMDSRNQPQH
v_gene: TRBV19

CDR3aa: ASSFDRGYTEAF
v_gene: TRBV7-2

CDR3aa: ASSQYLTGLSGNTIY
v_gene: TRBV14

CDR3aa: ASKDKYNEQF
v_gene: TRBV12-3/TRBV12-4

CDR3aa: ASSLQIIEAF
v_gene: TRBV11-3

CDR3aa: ASSLTGTSGGGTDTQY
v_gene: TRBV4-1